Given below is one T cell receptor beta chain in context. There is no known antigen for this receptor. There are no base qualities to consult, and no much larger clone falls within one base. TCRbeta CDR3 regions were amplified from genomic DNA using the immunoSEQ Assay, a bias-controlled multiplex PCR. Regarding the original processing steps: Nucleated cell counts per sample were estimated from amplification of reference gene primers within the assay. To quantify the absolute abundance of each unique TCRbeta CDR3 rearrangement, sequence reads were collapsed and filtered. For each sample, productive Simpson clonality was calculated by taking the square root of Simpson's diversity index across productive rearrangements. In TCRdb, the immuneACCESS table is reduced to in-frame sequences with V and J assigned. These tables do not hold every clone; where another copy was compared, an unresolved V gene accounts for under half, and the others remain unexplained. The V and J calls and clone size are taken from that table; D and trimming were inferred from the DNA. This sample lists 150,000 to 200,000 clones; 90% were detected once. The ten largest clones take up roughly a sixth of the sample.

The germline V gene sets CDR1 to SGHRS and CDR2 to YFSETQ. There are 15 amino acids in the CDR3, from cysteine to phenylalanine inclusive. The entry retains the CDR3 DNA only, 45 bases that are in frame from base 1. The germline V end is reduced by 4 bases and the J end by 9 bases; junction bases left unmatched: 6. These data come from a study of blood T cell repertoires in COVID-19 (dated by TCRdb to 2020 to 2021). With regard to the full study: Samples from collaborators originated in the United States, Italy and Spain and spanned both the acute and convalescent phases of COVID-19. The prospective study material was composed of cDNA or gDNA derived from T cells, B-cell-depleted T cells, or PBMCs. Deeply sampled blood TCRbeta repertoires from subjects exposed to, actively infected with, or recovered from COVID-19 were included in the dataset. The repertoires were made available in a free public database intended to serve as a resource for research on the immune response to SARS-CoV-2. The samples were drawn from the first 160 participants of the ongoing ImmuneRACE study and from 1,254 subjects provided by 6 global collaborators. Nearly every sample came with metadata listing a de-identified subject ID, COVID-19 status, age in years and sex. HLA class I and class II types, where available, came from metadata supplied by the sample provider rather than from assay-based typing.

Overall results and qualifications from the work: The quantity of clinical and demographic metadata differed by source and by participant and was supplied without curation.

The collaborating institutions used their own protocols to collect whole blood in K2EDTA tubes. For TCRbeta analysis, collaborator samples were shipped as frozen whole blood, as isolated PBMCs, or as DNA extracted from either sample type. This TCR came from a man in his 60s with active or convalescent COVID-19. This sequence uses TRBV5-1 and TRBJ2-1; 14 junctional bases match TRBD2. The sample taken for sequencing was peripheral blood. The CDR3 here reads CASSEGLAGAGEQFF. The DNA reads TGCGCCAGCAGCGAGGGACTAGCGGGGGCCGGTGAGCAGTTCTTC.